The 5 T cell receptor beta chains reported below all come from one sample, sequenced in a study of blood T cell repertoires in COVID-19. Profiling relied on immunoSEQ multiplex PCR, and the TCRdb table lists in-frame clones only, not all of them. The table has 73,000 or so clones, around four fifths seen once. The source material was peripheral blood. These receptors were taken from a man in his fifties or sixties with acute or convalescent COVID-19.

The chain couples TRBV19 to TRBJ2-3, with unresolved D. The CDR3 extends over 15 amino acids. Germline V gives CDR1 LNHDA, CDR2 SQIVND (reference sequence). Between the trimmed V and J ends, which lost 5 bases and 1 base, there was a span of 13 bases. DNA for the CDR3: TGTGCCAGTAGTTTAAAAGCGCAGCGCACAGATACGCAGTATTTT. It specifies CASSLKAQRTDTQYF.

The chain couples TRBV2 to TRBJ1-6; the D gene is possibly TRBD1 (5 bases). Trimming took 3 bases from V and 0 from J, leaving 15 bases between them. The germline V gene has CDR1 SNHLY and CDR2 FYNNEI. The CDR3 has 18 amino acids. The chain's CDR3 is CASSEETAGSSYNSPLHF. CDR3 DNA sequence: TGTGCCAGCAGTGAGGAGACAGCTGGAAGCTCCTATAATTCACCCCTCCACTTT.

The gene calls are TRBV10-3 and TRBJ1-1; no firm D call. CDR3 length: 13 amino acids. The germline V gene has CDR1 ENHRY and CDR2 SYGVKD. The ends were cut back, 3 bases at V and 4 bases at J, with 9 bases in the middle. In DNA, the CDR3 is TGTGCCATCAGTGATGGCGGGATCACTGAAGCTTTCTTT. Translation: CAISDGGITEAFF.

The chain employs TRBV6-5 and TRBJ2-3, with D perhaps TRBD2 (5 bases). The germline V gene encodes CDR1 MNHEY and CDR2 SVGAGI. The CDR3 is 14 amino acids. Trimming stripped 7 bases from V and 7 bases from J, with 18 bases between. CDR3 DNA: TGTGCCAGCACAGTTGGACTCCTCAGAAATACGCAGTATTTT. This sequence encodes CASTVGLLRNTQYF.

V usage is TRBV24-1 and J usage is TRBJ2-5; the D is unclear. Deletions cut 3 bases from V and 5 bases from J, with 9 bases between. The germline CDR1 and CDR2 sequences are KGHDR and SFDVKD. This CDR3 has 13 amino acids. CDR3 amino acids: CATSDPNGETQYF. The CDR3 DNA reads TGTGCCACCAGTGATCCCAACGGGGAGACCCAGTACTTC.